These T cell receptor beta chains were read from a single sample in a study of OX40 agonist ivuxolimab in advanced cancers. Assay: immunoSEQ multiplex PCR; the TCRdb copy retains only in-frame clones and omits some. Here the sample spans roughly 74,000 clones, almost 85% being singletons. The sample here was CD4+ or CD8+ T cells sorted from blood, taken in a trial of the OX40 agonist ivuxolimab. The receptors derive from an adult with an advanced solid tumor such as melanoma, head and neck, liver or kidney cancer. CDR3s include the opening cysteine and the closing phenylalanine or tryptophan. D genes are given only for firm matches. Only part of the rows carry a size: once, few, many, or a class if the clone is expanded.

d_gene	abundance	v_gene	j_gene	CDR3nt	CDR3aa
TRBD1	-	TRBV7-8	TRBJ1-5	TGTGCCAGCAGCCCCGACAGGGGTGGCAATCAGCCCCAGCATTTT	CASSPDRGGNQPQHF
-	-	TRBV6-6	TRBJ2-1	TGTGCCAGCAGTTACTCGAGACAGGCCAGCAATGAGCAGTTCTTC	CASSYSRQASNEQFF
TRBD1	-	TRBV28	TRBJ1-2	TGTGCCAGCATTGCCGATTCGGCAGGGGGCTATCTCTATGGCTACACCTTC	CASIADSAGGYLYGYTF
TRBD1	-	TRBV19	TRBJ2-7	TGTGCCAGTAGCACAATCGGGACAGGTTATGAGCAGTACTTC	CASSTIGTGYEQYF
TRBD2	-	TRBV11-3	TRBJ2-1	TGTGCCAGCAGCTTAGTGGGACTAGCGGGAGGGAATGAGCAGTTCTTC	CASSLVGLAGGNEQFF
-	-	TRBV2	TRBJ2-7	TGTGCGAGTAGGGGGTGGGACGAGCAGTACTTC	CASRGWDEQYF
TRBD1	-	TRBV29-1	TRBJ1-1	TGCAGCGTTGCAACAGGGGGCAACACTGAAGCTTTCTTT	CSVATGGNTEAFF
TRBD2	-	TRBV5-1	TRBJ2-3	TGCGCCAGCAGCCCGTACCAAGCGGGGGCTGGCACAGATACGCAGTATTTT	CASSPYQAGAGTDTQYF
-	-	TRBV6-5	TRBJ1-3	TGTGCCAGCAGTTACACCAGGAGTAGTGGAAACACCATATATTTT	CASSYTRSSGNTIYF
-	-	TRBV19	TRBJ2-7	TGTGCCACAAGGGACTCTGGGCACTCCTACGAGCAGTACTTC	CATRDSGHSYEQYF
TRBD2	-	TRBV2	TRBJ2-5	TGTGCCGTCGGACTAGCCCCGAGCATGGAGACCCAGTACTTC	CAVGLAPSMETQYF
-	once	TRBV6-6	TRBJ2-3	TGTGCCAGCAGTCAAGGGAGGACTACCACAGATACGCAGTATTTT	CASSQGRTTTDTQYF